This passage covers 22 T cell receptor beta chains from one sample sequenced in a study of control samples from healthy donors and cancer patients. Clones were read by immunoSEQ multiplex PCR, and TCRdb kept only the in-frame ones, dropping some. Of approximately 170,000 clones listed, 91% are singletons. Sequencing used blood. The source of these receptors is a woman under 40 in good health.

The CDR3 DNA follows: TGCAGCGTTGGTACAGGGTTTAACGAGCAGTACTTC. This translates into CSVGTGFNEQYF. The chain is built from TRBV29-1 and TRBJ2-7; tentatively, D is TRBD1 (6 bases). V was pared by 4 bases and J by 5 bases, with 12 bases between. The CDR3 totals 12 residues. Germline V gene lookup returns CDR1 SQVTM and CDR2 ANQGSEA.

The genes are TRBV28 and TRBJ2-7; D perhaps matches TRBD1 (6 bases). Trimming took off 3 bases at V and 1 base at J, with 10 bases between the two ends. The length of the CDR3 is 14 residues. CDR1 and CDR2 (germline): MDHEN, SYDVKM. The CDR3 DNA reads as TGTGCCAGCAGTTTTTGGGACAAGTCCTACGAGCAGTACTTC. This translates into CASSFWDKSYEQYF.

The CDR3 region is CASSPNLAGDRYEQYF. The DNA for the CDR3 is TGTGCCAGCAGCCCTAATCTAGCGGGGGACCGCTACGAGCAGTACTTC. The chain carries TRBV4-2 and TRBJ2-7, with TRBD2 matching 10 bases. CDR1 and CDR2 from the germline V gene are LGHNA and YNFKEQ. CDR3 length: 16 residues. The V segment lost 4 bases and the J segment 3 bases; nucleotides outside the gene matches: 9.

V gene TRBV3-1 (or the pseudogene TRBV3-2) combines with J gene TRBJ1-6; 9 bases line up with TRBD1. Germline V lookup: CDR1 LGHDT, CDR2 YNNKEL (reference sequence). The junction had 8 bases not matched to a gene; V was cut back by 2 bases and J by 9 bases. The CDR3 runs 16 residues. CDR3 nucleotides: TGTGCCAGCAGCCAACGCGACAGGGGGGGTAGTTCACCCCTCCACTTT. It codes for CASSQRDRGGSSPLHF.

The chain has TRBV2 and TRBJ2-1, with 8 bases aligning to TRBD2. The CDR3 runs 16 residues. CDR1 is SNHLY, CDR2 FYNNEI, per germline. The ends lost 2 bases at V and 2 bases at J; junction bases unmatched: 5. CDR3 DNA sequence: TGTGCCAGCAGTGAATCTTTCGGGGGGGCCTACAATGAGCAGTTCTTC. Translation: CASSESFGGAYNEQFF.

The rearrangement links TRBV6-5 to TRBJ1-1; D call uncertain. Germline assignment: CDR1 MNHEY and CDR2 SVGAGI. Deletions cut 5 bases from V and 1 base from J, with 8 bases between. The CDR3 is 13 amino acids. CDR3 residues: CASSKTENTEAFF. The CDR3 DNA reads TGTGCCAGCAGTAAGACGGAGAACACTGAAGCTTTCTTT.

As regards this clone: Different DNA sequences within this sample yield the same CDR3. The chain has TRBV6-2 or TRBV6-3 and TRBJ1-2, with D uncertain. Germline assignment: CDR1 MNHEY and CDR2 SVGEGT. Between the trimmed V and J ends, which lost 2 bases and 6 bases, there was a span of 4 bases. The CDR3 loop spans 11 amino acids. CDR3 loop: CASSYRDGYTF. In DNA, the CDR3 is TGTGCCAGCAGTTACCGGGATGGCTACACCTTC.

With respect to this clone: In the same sample, other DNA sequences code for this CDR3. V usage is TRBV15 and J usage is TRBJ1-4, with 7 bases identical to TRBD1. V gave up 0 bases and J gave up 8 bases; unmatched junction bases: 0. The CDR3 runs to 13 residues. The germline V gene has CDR1 LNHNV and CDR2 YYDKDF (reference sequence). The CDR3 DNA sequence: TGTGCCACCAGCAGAGACAGGGGGGAAAAACTGTTTTTT. It translates to CATSRDRGEKLFF.

This clone came up once. V gene TRBV27 combines with J gene TRBJ2-5; TRBD2 matches 9 bases. V shed 5 bases and J 2 bases; nucleotides not matched to a gene: 9. Looked up from germline, CDR1 is MNHEY and CDR2 is SMNVEV (reference sequence). The CDR3 consists of 16 residues. The CDR3 DNA is TGTGCCAGCAGTATTTCTCCGGGACTAGCTCAAGAGACCCAGTACTTC. Its translation: CASSISPGLAQETQYF.

The V gene is TRBV7-6, the J gene TRBJ2-2; D is unclear. The CDR3 is 14 residues long. CDR1 SGHVS and CDR2 FNYEAQ come from the germline V gene. Trimming took 3 bases from V and 0 from J, leaving 5 bases between them. CDR3 in DNA: TGTGCCAGCAGCTTCGCCCCGAACACCGGGGAGCTGTTTTTT. Protein product: CASSFAPNTGELFF.

V and J are TRBV18 and TRBJ2-3, with 12 bases matching TRBD2. This CDR3 is built from 15 residues. Germline CDR1 reads KGHSH; CDR2 reads LQKENI. V was clipped by 3 bases and J by 4 bases; unmatched bases: 2. The DNA for the CDR3 is TGTGCCAGCTCACCGGGACTAGCGGGCCCAGATACGCAGTATTTT. It is translated as CASSPGLAGPDTQYF.

The J gene is TRBJ2-7, the V gene TRBV5-5, with no clear D. The CDR3 extends over 12 amino acids. Trimming pared 6 bases from V and 0 bases from J, leaving 7 bases between. The germline V gene has CDR1 SGHKS and CDR2 YYEKEE (reference sequence). The CDR3 bases are TGTGCCAGCATCCGGAGCTCCTACGAGCAGTACTTC. The encoded protein is CASIRSSYEQYF. The entire variable domain, with the rest obtained from reference TRBV5-5 and TRBJ2-7, is as follows: DAGVTQSPTHLIKTRGQQVTLRCSPISGHKSVSWYQQVLGQGPQFIFQYYEKEERGRGNFPDRFSARQFPNYSSELNVNALLLGDSALYLCASIRSSYEQYFGPGTRLTVT.

The V call is TRBV2, the J call TRBJ2-7, with D perhaps assigned TRBD1 or TRBD2 (5 bases each). The ends were cut back, 6 bases at V and 2 bases at J, with 11 bases in the middle. The CDR3 has 13 residues. CDR1 and CDR2 from the germline V gene are SNHLY and FYNNEI. CDR3 amino acids: CASRIRDAYEQYF. In DNA form, the CDR3 reads TGTGCCAGCAGGATCAGGGACGCCTACGAGCAGTACTTC. Full variable domain (missing parts from reference TRBV2 and TRBJ2-7): EPEVTQTPSHQVTQMGQEVILRCVPISNHLYFYWYRQILGQKVEFLVSFYNNEISEKSEIFDDQFSVERPDGSNFTLKIRSTKLEDSAMYFCASRIRDAYEQYFGPGTRLTVT.

This rearrangement joins TRBV5-6 to TRBJ2-1; 10 positions agree with TRBD2. This CDR3 is 14 amino acids long. V was clipped by 2 bases and J by 8 bases; unmatched bases: 4. Germline V gene lookup returns CDR1 SGHDT and CDR2 YYEEEE. The CDR3 region has the DNA TGTGCCAGCAGCTTAGCGGGAGGGGATCATGAGCAGTTCTTC. This translates into CASSLAGGDHEQFF.

J is TRBJ1-5 and V is TRBV20-1; maybe TRBD1 (5 bases). The germline gives CDR1 DFQATT, CDR2 SNEGSKA (reference sequence). Trimming shortened V by 3 bases and J by 7 bases, and 16 bases separated the two germline ends. CDR3 length: 14 residues. CDR3 DNA sequence: TGCAGTGCTAGTCCCAGGGAGGGAAGGCAGCCCCAGCATTTT. Amino acid sequence: CSASPREGRQPQHF.

The rearrangement joins TRBV6-5 to TRBJ1-6; maybe TRBD1 (5 bases). This CDR3 has 12 amino acids. V lost 8 bases and J lost 9, with 11 bases in between. Germline V gives CDR1 MNHEY, CDR2 SVGAGI. Written as DNA, the CDR3 is TGTGCCAGCCGGGGGGTTAGTTCACCCCTCCACTTT. Translated: CASRGVSSPLHF.

In this sample, this clone turned up once. This chain links TRBV28 with TRBJ2-5, with 14 bases that match TRBD2. The CDR3 spans 17 residues. Germline V gene sequence: CDR1 MDHEN, CDR2 SYDVKM. V was clipped by 1 base and J by 5 bases; unmatched bases: 6. The CDR3 DNA reads as TGTGCCAGCAGTTTATACGGGACTAGCGGGAGAAGTGAGACCCAGTACTTC. It is translated as CASSLYGTSGRSETQYF.

The rearrangement uses TRBV19 and TRBJ1-4; D call uncertain. Germline V gene sequence: CDR1 LNHDA, CDR2 SQIVND (reference sequence). The CDR3 has 14 residues. Trimming took 3 bases from V and 3 from J, leaving 8 bases between them. The CDR3 region has the DNA TGTGCCAGTAGTATCTTGGAGCCTAATGAAAAACTGTTTTTT. This codes for CASSILEPNEKLFF.

This sequence joins TRBV24-1 and TRBJ1-1; D gene uncertain. Trimming removed 5 bases at V and 2 bases at J, with 5 bases between. Looked up from germline, CDR1 is KGHDR and CDR2 is SFDVKD. The CDR3 runs 12 residues. The CDR3 loop reads CATSGDNTEAFF. In DNA form, the CDR3 reads TGTGCCACCAGTGGGGATAACACTGAAGCTTTCTTT.

V gene TRBV19 combines with J gene TRBJ2-7; 9 bases agree with TRBD1. The CDR3 consists of 15 residues. Germline assignment: CDR1 LNHDA and CDR2 SQIVND (reference sequence). Trimming cost V 5 bases and J 3 bases; bases outside gene matches: 8. CDR3 loop: CASSLPGTGLYEQYF. CDR3 coding DNA: TGTGCCAGTAGTCTACCCGGGACAGGGCTCTACGAGCAGTACTTC.

This clone was seen a single time. The chain carries TRBV27 and TRBJ1-2; weak D call: TRBD1 (5 bases). Germline V gene sequence: CDR1 MNHEY, CDR2 SMNVEV (reference sequence). The CDR3 has 13 residues. The germline V and J ends were trimmed by 4 bases and 2 bases, with 8 bases remaining between them. The CDR3 region has the DNA TGTGCCAGCAGTTCACAGGTCAACTATGGCTACACCTTC. This codes for CASSSQVNYGYTF.

V and J are TRBV12-5 and TRBJ1-4, with no clear D. This CDR3 has 14 residues. Trimming stripped 7 bases from V and 1 base from J, with 10 bases between. Germline CDR1 and CDR2: LGHNT and FRNRAP. CDR3 nucleotides: TGTGCTAGTGCCCAGGACGGAACTAATGAAAAACTGTTTTTT. Encoded protein: CASAQDGTNEKLFF.